This T cell receptor beta chain originates from a study of neoadjuvant anti-PD-1 for oral cavity cancer. Turning to the study itself: Patients mostly received three to four biweekly nivolumab doses at 3 mg/kg before surgery. Around day 43, patients without progression received a fourth nivolumab dose before surgery.

Described time point: after neoadjuvant nivolumab, at surgical resection. Germline trimming cut 1 base from V and 5 bases from J; bases unmatched to any gene: 13. CDR3 size: 18 residues. Germline V gene data show CDR1 as SGHRS and CDR2 as YFSETQ. Six replicates per PBMC sample, mostly from roughly 500 ng of genomic DNA. Some clones are missing from TCRdb's copy, which holds only in-frame ones; the method was immunoSEQ multiplex PCR. The top ten hold about 3.4% of the sample, which has about 32,000 clones, around four fifths seen once. The rearrangement links TRBV5-1 to TRBJ2-2; TRBD1 matches at 8 bases. The sample was PBMCs, taken after nivolumab (anti-PD-1) treatment. This TCR derives from a person between 40 and 80 years old with oral cavity squamous cell carcinoma. The CDR3 reads CASSLPPGQASTTGELFF. The CDR3, as DNA: TGCGCCAGCAGCTTGCCGCCGGGACAGGCTTCAACAACCGGGGAGCTGTTTTTT.